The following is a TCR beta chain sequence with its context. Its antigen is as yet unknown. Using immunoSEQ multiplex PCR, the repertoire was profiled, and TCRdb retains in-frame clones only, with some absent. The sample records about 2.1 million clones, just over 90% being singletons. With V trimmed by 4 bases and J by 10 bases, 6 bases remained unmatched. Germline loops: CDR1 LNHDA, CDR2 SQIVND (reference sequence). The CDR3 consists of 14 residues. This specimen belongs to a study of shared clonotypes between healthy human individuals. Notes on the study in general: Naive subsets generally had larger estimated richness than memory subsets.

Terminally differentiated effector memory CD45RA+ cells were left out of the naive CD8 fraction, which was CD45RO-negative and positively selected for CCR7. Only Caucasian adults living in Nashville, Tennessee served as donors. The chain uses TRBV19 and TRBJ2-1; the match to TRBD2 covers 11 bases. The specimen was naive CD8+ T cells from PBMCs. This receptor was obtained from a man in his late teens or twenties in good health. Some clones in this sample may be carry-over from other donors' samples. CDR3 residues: CASSKLAGAGEQFF. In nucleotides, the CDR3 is TGTGCCAGTAGTAAACTAGCGGGAGCAGGGGAGCAGTTCTTC.